This T cell receptor beta chain was captured in a study of T cells after yellow fever vaccination. Across the study: Where fractions had low cell numbers, libraries were prepared from them with the SMART-Seq v4 Ultra Low Input RNA kit. Study observations and caveats: Researchers cautioned that FACS-sorted repertoires could harbor abundant clonotypes contaminating from the bulk population. In post-booster samples, most primary-vaccination clones reappeared (about 95% CD4, 88% CD8).

TCRdb used MiXCR to reprocess the 5' RACE reads, holding one entry per CDR3 protein. The data hold some 240,000 distinct CDR3 sequences, with roughly 5.2% observed a single time. On this clonotype itself: Its antigen remains unidentified. The final CDR3 position lacks the conserved phenylalanine or tryptophan, pointing to a likely read error.

V lost 2 bases and J lost 6, with 8 bases in between. CDR1 is SGHRS and CDR2 is YFSETQ in the germline V gene. The CDR3 has 13 residues. This receptor was identified in a man aged 18 to 35 who received the YFV17D yellow fever vaccine. The source material was CD4+ T cells sorted from PBMCs, sampled on the day of the yellow fever booster vaccination. The V and J genes are TRBV5-1 and TRBJ1-4; D is possibly TRBD1 (5 bases). CDR3: CASSLRGDEKLFL. The CDR3 DNA sequence: TGCGCCAGCAGCTTAAGGGGCGATGAAAAACTGTTTCTT.